This is a list of T cell receptor beta chains from one sample in a study of graft-versus-host responses after intestinal transplantation. No antigen has been identified for these receptors. Generated by immunoSEQ multiplex PCR, the TCRdb table keeps only in-frame clones and is missing some. This table holds roughly 89,000 clones, 80% to 95% found once. This material consisted of unstimulated CD4+ T cells sorted from spleen or lymph node cells, taken before intestinal transplant. These receptors were taken from a human donor who received an intestinal transplant. CDR3s leave out the opening cysteine and the closing phenylalanine or tryptophan.

>TRBV7-9|TRBJ2-5
ASSGSGAETQY
>TRBV6-1|TRBJ1-4
ASRLAGGGEKLF
>TRBV27|TRBJ1-2
ASSSPTGGEYGYT
>TRBV19|TRBJ2-7
ASSAVGTASYEQY
>TRBV29-1|TRBJ2-4
SVWLAGVKNIQY
>TRBV9|TRBJ2-7
ASSVGAGTGGYEQY
>TRBV6-5|TRBJ2-1
ASTPPGVNYNEQF
>TRBV7-9|TRBJ2-5
ASSLGTGTQETQY
>TRBV19|TRBJ1-2
ASSYYRVGYGYT
>TRBV6-4|TRBJ1-4
ATSPRELF
>TRBV6-1|TRBJ2-2
ASLTSANTGELF
>TRBV6-1|TRBJ2-3
ASRPLAGGLDTQY
>TRBV5-6|TRBJ1-1
ASSLIDRDDTEAF
>TRBV18|TRBJ2-3
ASSLFAEADTQY
>TRBV9|TRBJ1-1
ASSDAGSTEAF
>TRBV7-2|TRBJ1-2
ASSLAVRDRGRQYGYT
>TRBV7-2|TRBJ2-3
ASSLRTSTDTQY
>TRBV4-1|TRBJ1-6
ASSQGSGRVRISPLH
>TRBV7-9|TRBJ2-5
ASSSSQETQY
>TRBV18|TRBJ1-4
ASSPQQGNEKLF
>TRBV5-4|TRBJ1-1
ASKQLGVHRGEVAF
>TRBV7-9|TRBJ2-7
ASSLGNRGRYEQY